This TCR beta chain emerged from a study of blood T cell repertoires in COVID-19. In the original workflow: Amplification of reference gene primers was used by the study to estimate nucleated cell counts. Libraries were prepared by immunoSEQ multiplex PCR; TCRdb keeps only in-frame clonotypes and omits some of them. The V and J calls and the clone size are those of that table, but D and trimming were determined from the DNA. The profile covers about 210,000 clones, with around 85% appearing a single time and around 0.72% taken by the ten largest. Trimming took 1 base from V and 4 from J, leaving 18 bases between them. Germline CDR1 SGHRS, CDR2 YFSETQ. The CDR3 runs to 17 residues.

The V gene is TRBV5-1, the J gene TRBJ1-3, with a tentative D call TRBD1 (6 bases). The source is a middle-aged man with acute or convalescent COVID-19. Sequenced input: peripheral blood. CDR3 loop: CASSLSQGRLLGNTIYF. CDR3 bases: TGCGCCAGCAGCTTGAGTCAGGGGCGACTTTTGGGAAACACCATATATTTT.